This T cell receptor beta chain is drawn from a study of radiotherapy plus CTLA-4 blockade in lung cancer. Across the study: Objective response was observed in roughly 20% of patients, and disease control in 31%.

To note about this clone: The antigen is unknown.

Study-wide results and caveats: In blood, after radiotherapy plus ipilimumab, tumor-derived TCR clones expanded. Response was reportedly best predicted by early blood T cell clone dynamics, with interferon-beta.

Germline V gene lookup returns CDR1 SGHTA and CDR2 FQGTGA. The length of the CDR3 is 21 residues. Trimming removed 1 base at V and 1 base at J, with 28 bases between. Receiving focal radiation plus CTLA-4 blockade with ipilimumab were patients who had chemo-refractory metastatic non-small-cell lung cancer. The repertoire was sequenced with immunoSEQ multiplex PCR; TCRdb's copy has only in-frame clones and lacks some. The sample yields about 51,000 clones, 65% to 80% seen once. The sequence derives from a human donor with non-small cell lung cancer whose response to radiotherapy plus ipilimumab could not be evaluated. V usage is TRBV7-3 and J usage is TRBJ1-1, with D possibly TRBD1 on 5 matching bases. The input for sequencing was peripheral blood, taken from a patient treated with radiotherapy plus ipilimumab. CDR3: CASSLKFGGLRVPRPNTEAFF. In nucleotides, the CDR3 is TGTGCCAGCAGCTTAAAGTTCGGGGGATTGCGGGTACCGAGACCGAACACTGAAGCTTTCTTT.